This T cell receptor beta chain was identified during a study of cytomegalovirus exposure and HLA in healthy donors. About the study: Unique TCR beta sequences numbering 95 million to 130 million came from around 180 million T cells in an earlier analysis.

Study-level findings and limits: Later examination showed HLA-associated TCR beta chains had greater clonal expansion than equally common others. Data from an earlier analysis indicated that most TCR beta V segments were productive either about 90% or about 30% of the time.

V trimming: 2 bases; J trimming: 6 bases; junction bases outside the gene matches: 3. Per the germline V gene, CDR1 is LNHDA and CDR2 is SQIVND (reference sequence). This CDR3 has 14 residues. This clone has a handful of counts. Its antigen remains unidentified. It was with 60 Vbeta and 13 Jbeta primers that the PCR ran. Original data processing: The count from a later analysis was 65 million to 90 million unique TCR beta chains, approximately 9.9 million of them shared. Assay used: immunoSEQ multiplex PCR; TCRdb lists only in-frame clones, some missing. D and trimming were read from the DNA, whereas the V and J calls and clone size are those reported in that table. Of under 150,000 clones in the sample, roughly 60% were seen once.

This chain joins TRBV19 and TRBJ2-7, with 11 bases identical to TRBD2. Sequenced material: PBMCs. This clonotype originated in a man aged 35-49 years in good health and CMV-seropositive. The CDR3 nucleotides read TGTGCCAGTAGTATATTAGCGGGAGGGCCCGAGCAGTACTTC. Translating gives CASSILAGGPEQYF.